This T cell receptor (beta chain) was found in a study of naive and memory T cell subsets. A few counts support this clonotype. Its antigen is unknown. V lost 3 bases and J lost 8, with 14 bases in between. CDR3 length: 14 amino acids. The V gene's germline CDR1 is SGDLS and CDR2 YYNGEE. CD4 T cells were positively selected, then CD8 T cells from the CD4-negative fraction. Cells stained for CD3, CD4, CD8, CD45RA and CD27 were sorted into four subsets. Study conclusions and caveats: Diversity fell and Gini index rose from naive through CM, EM, EMRA. Between naive and memory subsets, TCR abundance power law exponents differed.

An equimolar mix of two oligonucleotides served as the beta constant-region primer for TRBC1 and TRBC2. Nested alpha and beta constant-region primers with the SP2 primer drove four PCR rounds on ligated cDNA. TCRdb ran MiXCR on the UMI-ligation and nested PCR reads and lists one entry per CDR3 protein. The data contain 15,000 to 20,000 distinct CDR3 sequences, approximately 9.4% of them singletons. The sample taken for sequencing was central memory CD8+ T cells from blood. The chain couples TRBV9 to TRBJ2-2, with D perhaps TRBD2 (6 bases). The receptor was derived from a human donor in good health. The CDR3 sequence: CASSELTGTGELFF. CDR3 in DNA: TGTGCCAGCAGCGAATTAACCGGGACTGGGGAGCTGTTTTTT.